This T cell receptor (beta chain) was obtained from a study of identical twins. In the case of this clonotype: The antigen remains undetermined.

The V gene's germline CDR1 is SGHVS and CDR2 FNYEAQ. The V gene end was trimmed by 1 base and the J gene end by 7 bases; junction bases not matched to a gene: 5. The CDR3 length is 15 residues. General study points: Within cord blood, abundant beta clonotypes carried fewer insertions, but memory repertoires showed no such trend. Beta out-of-frame sequences displayed a weaker excess of sharing between twins. Out-of-frame sharing of TCR alpha in monozygotic twins was underestimated by models.

MiXCR was run by TCRdb on the 5' RACE reads, yielding one entry per CDR3 protein. The sample holds hundreds of thousands of distinct CDR3 sequences, approximately 13% seen once. The sample was also reused in another study, on yellow fever vaccine responses in identical twins.

Sequencing was done on a sample of PBMCs. The chain joins TRBV7-6 to TRBJ2-1, with 9 nucleotides matching TRBD2. The clonotype was recovered from a woman between 18 and 29 years old in good health. CDR3 sequence (DNA): TGTGCCAGCAGCTTAGGGACTAGCGCTAGGAATGAGCAGTTCTTC. This gives the protein CASSLGTSARNEQFF.